The source of this TCR beta chain is a study of blood T cells in healthy people across ages. Whole-study results and caveats: Long-lived donors had more naive CD4+ cells and higher diversity than aged donors.

The authors ran a second PCR of about 6 to 11 cycles using a sample-barcoded 5' primer and a J-beta primer mix. Template switching added a 12-random-nucleotide identifier to every cDNA molecule. TCRdb reprocessed the 5' RACE reads with MiXCR, giving one entry per CDR3 protein. Found here are 1.5 million to 2 million distinct CDR3 sequences, about two fifths of them singletons; the top ten hold about 23%. All donors came from Russia, were Caucasian and healthy, and spanned ages about 6 to 90. Notes on this clonotype: Its antigen is unknown.

Germline V CDR1 and CDR2: MNHEY, SVGAGI. With 1 base clipped from V and 2 bases from J, the junction kept 6 bases outside the gene matches. This CDR3 is built from 18 residues. The chain carries TRBV6-5 and TRBJ2-6; TRBD1 agrees at 9 bases. The receptor was derived from a human donor in good health. Sequencing was done on a sample of blood. This CDR3 is CASSYLPGQGPGANVLTF. CDR3 coding DNA: TGTGCCAGCAGTTACTTGCCGGGACAGGGTCCTGGGGCCAACGTCCTGACTTTC.